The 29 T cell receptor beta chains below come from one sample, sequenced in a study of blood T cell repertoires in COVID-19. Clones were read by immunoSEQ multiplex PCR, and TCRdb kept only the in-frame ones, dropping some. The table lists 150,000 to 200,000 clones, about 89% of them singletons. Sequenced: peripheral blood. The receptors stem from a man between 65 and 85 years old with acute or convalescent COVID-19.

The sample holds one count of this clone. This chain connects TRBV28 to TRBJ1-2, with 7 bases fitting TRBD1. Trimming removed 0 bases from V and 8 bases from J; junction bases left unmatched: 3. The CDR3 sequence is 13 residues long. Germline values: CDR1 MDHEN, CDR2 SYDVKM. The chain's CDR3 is CASSLWQGQGYTF. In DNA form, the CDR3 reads TGTGCCAGCAGTTTATGGCAGGGACAGGGCTACACCTTC.

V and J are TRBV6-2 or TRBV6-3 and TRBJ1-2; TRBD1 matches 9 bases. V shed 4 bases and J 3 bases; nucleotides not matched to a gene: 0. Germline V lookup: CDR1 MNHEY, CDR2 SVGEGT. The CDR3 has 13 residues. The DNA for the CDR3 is TGTGCCAGCAGTTGGACAGGGGACTATGGCTACACCTTC. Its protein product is CASSWTGDYGYTF.

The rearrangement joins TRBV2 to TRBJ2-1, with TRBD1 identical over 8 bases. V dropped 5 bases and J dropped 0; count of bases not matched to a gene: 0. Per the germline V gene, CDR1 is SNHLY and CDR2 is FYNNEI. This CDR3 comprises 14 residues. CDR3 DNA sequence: TGTGCCAGCAGTACAGGGGGCTCCTACAATGAGCAGTTCTTC. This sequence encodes CASSTGGSYNEQFF.

The CDR3 coding sequence is TGCGCCAGCACATGGGACGGACTAAACTATGGCTACACCTTC. Translated: CASTWDGLNYGYTF. This chain connects TRBV5-1 to TRBJ1-2, with D perhaps matching TRBD1 (5 bases). The CDR3 runs 14 residues. Deletions cut 6 bases from V and 2 bases from J, with 14 bases between. The germline V gene encodes CDR1 SGHRS and CDR2 YFSETQ.

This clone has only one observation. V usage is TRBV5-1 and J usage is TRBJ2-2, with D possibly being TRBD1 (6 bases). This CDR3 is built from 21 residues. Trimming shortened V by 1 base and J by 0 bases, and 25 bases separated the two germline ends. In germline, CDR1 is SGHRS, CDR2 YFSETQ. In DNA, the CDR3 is TGCGCCAGCAGCTTGTTGGGAGTGGGGGCAGGGATTTCTTCGAACACCGGGGAGCTGTTTTTT. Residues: CASSLLGVGAGISSNTGELFF.

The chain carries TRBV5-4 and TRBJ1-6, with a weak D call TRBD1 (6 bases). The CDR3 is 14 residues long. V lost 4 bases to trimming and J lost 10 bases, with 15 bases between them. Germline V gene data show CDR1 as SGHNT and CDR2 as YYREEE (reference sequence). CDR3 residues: CASSPAGVESPLHF. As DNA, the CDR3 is TGTGCCAGCAGCCCGGCAGGGGTTGAATCACCCCTCCACTTT.

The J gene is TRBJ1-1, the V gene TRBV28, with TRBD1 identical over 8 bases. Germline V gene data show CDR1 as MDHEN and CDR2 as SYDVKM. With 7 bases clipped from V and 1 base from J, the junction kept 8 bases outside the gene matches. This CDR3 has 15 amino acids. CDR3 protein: CASNRPQGANTEAFF. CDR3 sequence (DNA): TGTGCCAGCAACCGACCGCAGGGGGCGAACACTGAAGCTTTCTTT.

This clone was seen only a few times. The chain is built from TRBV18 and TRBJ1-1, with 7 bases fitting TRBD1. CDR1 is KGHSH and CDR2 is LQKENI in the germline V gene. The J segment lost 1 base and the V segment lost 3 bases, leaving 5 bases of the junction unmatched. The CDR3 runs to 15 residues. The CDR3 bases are TGTGCCAGCTCACCTCTGACAGGGAGGAACACTGAAGCTTTCTTT. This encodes CASSPLTGRNTEAFF. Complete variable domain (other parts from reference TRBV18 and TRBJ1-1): NAGVMQNPRHLVRRRGQEARLRCSPMKGHSHVYWYRQLPEEGLKFMVYLQKENIIDESGMPKERFSAEFPKEGPSILRIQQVVRGDSAAYFCASSPLTGRNTEAFFGQGTRLTVV.

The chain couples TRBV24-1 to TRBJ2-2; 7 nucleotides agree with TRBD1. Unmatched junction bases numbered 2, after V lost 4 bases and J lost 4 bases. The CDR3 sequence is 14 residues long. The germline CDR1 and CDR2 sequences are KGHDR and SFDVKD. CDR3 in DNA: TGTGCCACCAGTGAGACAGGGCGCACCGGGGAGCTGTTTTTT. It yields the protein CATSETGRTGELFF.

This CDR3 is CASRPGQGANEQFF. For the CDR3, the DNA is TGTGCCAGCAGACCGGGACAGGGGGCCAATGAGCAGTTCTTC. The genes are TRBV28 and TRBJ2-1; 12 nucleotides agree with TRBD1. The junction had 3 bases not matched to a gene; V was cut back by 6 bases and J by 6 bases. The CDR3 runs to 14 residues. CDR1 MDHEN and CDR2 SYDVKM come from the germline V gene.

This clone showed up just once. The CDR3 region has the DNA TGTGCCAGCAGCCCCCCCGGGGGTGATGGCTACACCTTC. It is translated as CASSPPGGDGYTF. This chain connects TRBV7-9 to TRBJ1-2, with TRBD1 as a possible D gene (5 bases). Germline CDR1 and CDR2: SEHNR and FQNEAQ (reference sequence). The CDR3 runs 13 residues. V lost 5 bases and J 6 bases, leaving 13 bases between the germline ends.

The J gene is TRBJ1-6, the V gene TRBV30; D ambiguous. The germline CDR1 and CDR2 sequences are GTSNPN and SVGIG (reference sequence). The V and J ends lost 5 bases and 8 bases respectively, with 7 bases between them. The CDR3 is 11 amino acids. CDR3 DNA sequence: TGTGCCTGGGCAAACTATTCACCCCTCCACTTT. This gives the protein CAWANYSPLHF.

The CDR3 loop is CASSFPAGASQETQYF. The CDR3, as DNA: TGTGCCAGCAGTTTCCCAGCAGGGGCCTCCCAAGAGACCCAGTACTTC. The chain carries TRBV27 and TRBJ2-5; D may be TRBD1 (6 bases). Per germline, CDR1 MNHEY and CDR2 SMNVEV (reference sequence). This CDR3 has 16 amino acids. Trimming pared 3 bases from V and 1 base from J, leaving 15 bases between.

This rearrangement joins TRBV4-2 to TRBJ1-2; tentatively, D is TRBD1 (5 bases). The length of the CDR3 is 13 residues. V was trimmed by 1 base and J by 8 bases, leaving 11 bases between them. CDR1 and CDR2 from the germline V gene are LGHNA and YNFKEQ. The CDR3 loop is CASSQARASGYTF. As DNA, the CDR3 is TGTGCCAGCAGCCAAGCCAGGGCCTCCGGCTACACCTTC.

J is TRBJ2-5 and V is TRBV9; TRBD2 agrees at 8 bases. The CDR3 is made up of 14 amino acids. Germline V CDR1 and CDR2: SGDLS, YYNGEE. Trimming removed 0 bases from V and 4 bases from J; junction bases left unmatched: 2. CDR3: CASSVERGLETQYF. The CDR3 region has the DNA TGTGCCAGCAGCGTAGAGCGGGGGTTAGAGACCCAGTACTTC.

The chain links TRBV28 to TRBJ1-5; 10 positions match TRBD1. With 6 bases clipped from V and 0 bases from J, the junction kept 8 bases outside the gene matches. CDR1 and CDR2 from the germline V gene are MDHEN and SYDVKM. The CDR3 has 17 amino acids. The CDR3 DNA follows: TGTGCCAGCAGCCGGGACAGGGGTGATAATAGCAATCAGCCCCAGCATTTT. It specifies CASSRDRGDNSNQPQHF.

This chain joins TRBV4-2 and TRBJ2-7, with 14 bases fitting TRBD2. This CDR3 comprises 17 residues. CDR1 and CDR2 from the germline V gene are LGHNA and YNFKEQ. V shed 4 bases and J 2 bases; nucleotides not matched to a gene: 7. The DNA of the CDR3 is TGTGCCAGCAGCCCGGGACTAGCGGGAGTAGGGACCTACGAGCAGTACTTC. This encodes CASSPGLAGVGTYEQYF.

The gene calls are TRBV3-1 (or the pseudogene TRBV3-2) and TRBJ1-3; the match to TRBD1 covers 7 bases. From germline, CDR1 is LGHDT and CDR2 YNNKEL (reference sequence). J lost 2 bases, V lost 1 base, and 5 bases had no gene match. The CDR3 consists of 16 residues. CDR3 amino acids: CASSQASRGTGNTIYF. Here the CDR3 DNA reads TGTGCCAGCAGCCAAGCTTCCAGGGGGACTGGAAACACCATATATTTT.

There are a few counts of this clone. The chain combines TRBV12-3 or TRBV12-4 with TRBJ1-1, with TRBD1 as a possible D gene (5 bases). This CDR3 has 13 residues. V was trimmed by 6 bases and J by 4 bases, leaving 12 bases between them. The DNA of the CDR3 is TGTGCCAGCAGCAGGGATTTAGGCACTGAAGCTTTCTTT. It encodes CASSRDLGTEAFF.

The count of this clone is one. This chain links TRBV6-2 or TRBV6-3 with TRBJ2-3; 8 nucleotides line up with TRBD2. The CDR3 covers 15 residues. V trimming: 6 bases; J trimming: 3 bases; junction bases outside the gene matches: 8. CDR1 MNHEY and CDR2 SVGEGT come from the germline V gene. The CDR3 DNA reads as TGTGCCAGCAGCGCTCCTGAGCGGGGGACAGATACGCAGTATTTT. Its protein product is CASSAPERGTDTQYF.

The CDR3 loop reads CASSQDRGAQETQYF. In DNA, the CDR3 is TGTGCCAGCAGCCAAGATCGCGGGGCCCAAGAGACCCAGTACTTC. The chain uses TRBV4-2 and TRBJ2-5; weak D call: TRBD2 (6 bases). Trimming shortened V by 0 bases and J by 1 base, and 9 bases separated the two germline ends. Germline CDR1 reads LGHNA; CDR2 reads YNFKEQ. The CDR3 totals 15 residues.

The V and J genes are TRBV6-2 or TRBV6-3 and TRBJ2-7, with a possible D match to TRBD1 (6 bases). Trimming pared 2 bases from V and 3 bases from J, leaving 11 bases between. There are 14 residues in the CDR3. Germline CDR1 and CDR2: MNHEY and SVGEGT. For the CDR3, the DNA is TGTGCCAGCAGTTACCCTAGGGACAACTACGAGCAGTACTTC. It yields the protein CASSYPRDNYEQYF.

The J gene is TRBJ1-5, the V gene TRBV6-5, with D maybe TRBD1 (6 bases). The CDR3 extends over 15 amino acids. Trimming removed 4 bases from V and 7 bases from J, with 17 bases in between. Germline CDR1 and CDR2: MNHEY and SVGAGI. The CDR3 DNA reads TGTGCCAGCAGTTCACAGGGAAGCCAAGGGCAGCCCCAGCATTTT. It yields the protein CASSSQGSQGQPQHF.

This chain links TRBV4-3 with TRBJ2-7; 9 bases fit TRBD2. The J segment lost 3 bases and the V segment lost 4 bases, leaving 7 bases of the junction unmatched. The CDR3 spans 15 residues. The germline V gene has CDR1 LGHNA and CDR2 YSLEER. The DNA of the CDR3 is TGCGCCAGCAGCCGATCCCTAGCGGGGAACTACGAGCAGTACTTC. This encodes CASSRSLAGNYEQYF.

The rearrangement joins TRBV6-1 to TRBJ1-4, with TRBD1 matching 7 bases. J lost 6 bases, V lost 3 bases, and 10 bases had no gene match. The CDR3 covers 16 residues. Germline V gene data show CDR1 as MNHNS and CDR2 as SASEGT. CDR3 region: CASSDLPGGLDEKLFF. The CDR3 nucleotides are TGTGCCAGCAGTGATCTACCAGGGGGGCTGGATGAAAAACTGTTTTTT.

DNA of the CDR3: TGCGCCAGCAGTGAGTCCTTGAATTCACCCCTCCACTTT. Translated, it gives CASSESLNSPLHF. The chain carries TRBV10-1 and TRBJ1-6; D is uncertain. The CDR3 contains 13 residues. With 0 bases removed from V and 7 bases from J, the gap between germline ends came to 4 bases. CDR1 and CDR2 (germline): WNHNN, SYGVQD (reference sequence).

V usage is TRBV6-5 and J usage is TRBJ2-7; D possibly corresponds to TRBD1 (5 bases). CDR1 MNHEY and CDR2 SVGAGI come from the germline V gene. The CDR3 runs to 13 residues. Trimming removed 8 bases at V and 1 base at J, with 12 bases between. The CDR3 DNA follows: TGTGCCAGCGACCGAAGGGGATCCTACGAGCAGTACTTC. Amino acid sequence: CASDRRGSYEQYF.

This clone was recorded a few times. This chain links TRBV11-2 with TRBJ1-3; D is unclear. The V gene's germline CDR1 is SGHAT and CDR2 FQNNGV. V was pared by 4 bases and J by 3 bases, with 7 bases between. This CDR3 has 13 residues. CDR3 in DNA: TGTGCCAGCAGCTCGGTGGTTGGAAACACCATATATTTT. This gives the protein CASSSVVGNTIYF. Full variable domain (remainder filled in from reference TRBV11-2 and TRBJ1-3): EAGVAQSPRYKIIEKRQSVAFWCNPISGHATLYWYQQILGQGPKLLIQFQNNGVVDDSQLPKDRFSAERLKGVDSTLKIQPAKLEDSAVYLCASSSVVGNTIYFGEGSWLTVV.

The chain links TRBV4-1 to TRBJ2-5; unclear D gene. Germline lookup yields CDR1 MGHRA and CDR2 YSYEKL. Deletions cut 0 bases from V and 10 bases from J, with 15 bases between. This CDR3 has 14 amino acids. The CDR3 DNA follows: TGCGCCAGCAGCCAAGATTTGACTCCGATGGGCCAGTACTTC. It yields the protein CASSQDLTPMGQYF.